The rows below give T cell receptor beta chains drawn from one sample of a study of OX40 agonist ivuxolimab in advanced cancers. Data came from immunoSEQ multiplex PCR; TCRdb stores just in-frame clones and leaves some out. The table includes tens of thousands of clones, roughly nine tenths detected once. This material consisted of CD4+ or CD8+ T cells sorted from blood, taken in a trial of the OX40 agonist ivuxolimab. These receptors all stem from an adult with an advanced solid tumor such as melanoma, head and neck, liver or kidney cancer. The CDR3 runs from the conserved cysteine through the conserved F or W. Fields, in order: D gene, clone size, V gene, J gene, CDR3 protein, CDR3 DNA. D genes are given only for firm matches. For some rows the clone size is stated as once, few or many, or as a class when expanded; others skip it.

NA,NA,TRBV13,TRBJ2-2,CASSYLTGELFF,TGTGCCAGCAGCTACCTAACCGGGGAGCTGTTTTTT
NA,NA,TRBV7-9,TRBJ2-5,CASSLARAAQETQYF,TGTGCCAGCAGCTTAGCGCGGGCAGCTCAAGAGACCCAGTACTTC
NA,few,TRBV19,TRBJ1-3,CASNEGLYSGNTIYF,TGTGCCAGTAACGAGGGGCTCTACTCTGGAAACACCATATATTTT
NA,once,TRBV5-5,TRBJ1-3,CASSDGWGGGNTIYF,TGTGCCAGCAGCGACGGGTGGGGAGGCGGAAACACCATATATTTT
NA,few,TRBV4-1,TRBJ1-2,CASSQVAGAYGYTF,TGCGCCAGCAGCCAAGTCGCGGGAGCCTATGGCTACACCTTC
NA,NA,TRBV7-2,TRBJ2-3,CASSSYTDTQYF,TGTGCCAGCAGCTCATACACAGATACGCAGTATTTT
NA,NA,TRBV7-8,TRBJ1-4,CASSLGATNEKLFF,TGTGCCAGCAGCTTGGGTGCAACTAATGAAAAACTGTTTTTT
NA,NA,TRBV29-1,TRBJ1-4,CSVEGGGAYEKLFF,TGCAGCGTTGAAGGCGGGGGCGCGTATGAAAAACTGTTTTTT
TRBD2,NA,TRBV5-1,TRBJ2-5,CASGPRPSGSGQETQYF,TGCGCCAGCGGACCTAGACCTAGCGGGAGTGGCCAAGAGACCCAGTACTTC
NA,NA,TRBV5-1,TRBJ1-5,CASSLLGLSNQPQHF,TGCGCCAGCAGCTTGTTGGGTCTGAGCAATCAGCCCCAGCATTTT
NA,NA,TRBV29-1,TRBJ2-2,CSVGHPGELFF,TGCAGCGTTGGACACCCCGGGGAGCTGTTTTTT
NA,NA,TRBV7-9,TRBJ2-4,CASAFGADLAKNIQYF,TGTGCCAGCGCCTTTGGGGCAGACCTAGCCAAAAACATTCAGTACTTC
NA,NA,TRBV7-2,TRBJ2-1,CASSLSGYNEQFF,TGTGCCAGCAGCTTATCCGGTTACAATGAGCAGTTCTTC
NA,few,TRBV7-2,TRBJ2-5,CASSLWLAQGETQYF,TGTGCCAGCAGCTTATGGCTAGCTCAGGGGGAGACCCAGTACTTC
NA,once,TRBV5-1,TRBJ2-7,CASSIAQGFHEQYF,TGCGCCAGCAGTATCGCCCAGGGGTTTCACGAGCAGTACTTC
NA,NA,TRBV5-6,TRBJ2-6,CASSPVGVSGANVLTF,TGTGCCAGCAGCCCGGTTGGGGTCTCTGGGGCCAACGTCCTGACTTTC
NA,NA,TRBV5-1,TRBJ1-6,CASSLTGLNSPLHF,TGCGCCAGCAGCTTGACAGGCCTAAATTCACCCCTCCACTTT
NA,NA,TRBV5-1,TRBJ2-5,CASSLDLAATRETQYF,TGCGCCAGCAGCTTGGATTTGGCGGCCACCAGGGAGACCCAGTACTTC
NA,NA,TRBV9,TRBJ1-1,CASSGPVNTEAFF,TGTGCCAGCAGCGGTCCCGTGAACACTGAAGCTTTCTTT
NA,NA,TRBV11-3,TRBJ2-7,CASSLDRSVEQYF,TGTGCCAGCAGCTTAGATCGGAGTGTCGAGCAGTACTTC
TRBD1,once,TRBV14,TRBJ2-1,CASSQEYWTGGDSYNEQFF,TGTGCCAGCAGCCAAGAATATTGGACAGGGGGAGATTCCTACAATGAGCAGTTCTTC
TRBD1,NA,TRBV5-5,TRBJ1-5,CASSPGTGGSNQPQHF,TGTGCCAGCAGCCCGGGGACAGGGGGCTCCAATCAGCCCCAGCATTTT
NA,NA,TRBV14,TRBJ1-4,CASSRDWEKLFF,TGTGCCAGCAGCCGTGATTGGGAAAAACTGTTTTTT
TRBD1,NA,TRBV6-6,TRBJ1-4,CASSWGRGGDNEKLFF,TGTGCCAGCAGTTGGGGGAGAGGGGGCGATAATGAAAAACTGTTTTTT
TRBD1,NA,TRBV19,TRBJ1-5,CASSAGQNNQPQHF,TGTGCCAGTAGTGCGGGACAGAACAATCAGCCCCAGCATTTT
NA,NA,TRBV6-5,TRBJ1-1,CASSPRGMNTEAFF,TGTGCCAGCAGCCCCAGGGGCATGAACACTGAAGCTTTCTTT
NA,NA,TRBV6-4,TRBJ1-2,CASRPRTDPEYGYTF,TGTGCCAGCAGACCCCGAACGGACCCCGAATATGGCTACACCTTC
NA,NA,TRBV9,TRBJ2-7,CASSVGGARYEQYF,TGTGCCAGCAGCGTAGGAGGGGCCAGGTACGAGCAGTACTTC
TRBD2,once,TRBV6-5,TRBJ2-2,CAIREGGTGELFF,TGTGCGATTCGGGAGGGGGGAACCGGGGAGCTGTTTTTT
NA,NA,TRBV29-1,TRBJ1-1,CSAKGGGVAEAFF,TGCAGCGCCAAGGGAGGGGGGGTTGCTGAAGCTTTCTTT
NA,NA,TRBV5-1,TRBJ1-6,CASSLVGAGVNSPLHF,TGCGCCAGCAGCTTGGTAGGGGCAGGGGTTAATTCACCCCTCCACTTT
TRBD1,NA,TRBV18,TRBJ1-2,CASSPPGQGPHNGYTF,TGTGCCAGCTCACCACCGGGACAGGGGCCCCACAATGGCTACACCTTC
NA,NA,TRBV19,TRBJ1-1,CASSSQGNTEAFF,TGTGCCAGTAGTTCACAGGGAAACACTGAAGCTTTCTTT
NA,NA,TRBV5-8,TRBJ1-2,CASRPRTAGSGYTF,TGTGCCAGCAGACCAAGGACCGCCGGGAGTGGCTACACCTTC
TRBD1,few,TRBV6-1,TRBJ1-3,CAGSGGIGNTIYF,TGTGCCGGATCAGGGGGTATTGGAAACACCATATATTTT
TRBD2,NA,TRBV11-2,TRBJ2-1,CASRHWGTSNNEQFF,TGTGCCAGCAGGCATTGGGGGACTAGCAACAATGAGCAGTTCTTC
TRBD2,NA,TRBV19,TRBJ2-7,CASSIGTRGPYEQYF,TGTGCCAGTAGTATCGGGACTAGAGGTCCCTACGAGCAGTACTTC
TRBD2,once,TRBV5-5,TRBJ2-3,CASSLRSSGDTQYF,TGTGCCAGCAGCCTCCGTTCTAGCGGAGATACGCAGTATTTT
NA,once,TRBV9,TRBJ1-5,CASSGIGGNQPQHF,TGTGCCAGCAGCGGGATCGGGGGCAATCAGCCCCAGCATTTT
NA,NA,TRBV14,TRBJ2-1,CASSPLGLVPEQFF,TGTGCCAGCAGCCCCCTGGGCCTCGTTCCTGAGCAGTTCTTC
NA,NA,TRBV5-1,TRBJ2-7,CASRLTGAGAYEQYF,TGCGCCAGCAGACTGACGGGTGCGGGGGCTTACGAGCAGTACTTC
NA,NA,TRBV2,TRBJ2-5,CASKLEETQYF,TGTGCCAGCAAACTCGAAGAGACCCAGTACTTC
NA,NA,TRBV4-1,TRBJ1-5,CASSQARGNQPQHF,TGCGCCAGCAGCCAGGCCCGAGGCAATCAGCCCCAGCATTTT
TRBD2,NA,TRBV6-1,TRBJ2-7,CASRKGLAISYEQYF,TGTGCCAGCAGGAAGGGACTAGCGATTTCCTACGAGCAGTACTTC
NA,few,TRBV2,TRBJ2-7,CASNAIGGWEQYF,TGTGCCAGCAACGCCATCGGAGGATGGGAGCAGTACTTC
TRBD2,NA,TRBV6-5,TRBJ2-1,CASSYQRGGNEQFF,TGTGCCAGCAGTTACCAGCGGGGGGGCAATGAGCAGTTCTTC
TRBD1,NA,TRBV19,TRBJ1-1,CASSDRGNTEAFF,TGTGCCAGTAGCGACAGGGGGAACACTGAAGCTTTCTTT
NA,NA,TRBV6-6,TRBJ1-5,CASSTRSGQPQHF,TGTGCCAGCAGCACCCGAAGTGGGCAGCCCCAGCATTTT
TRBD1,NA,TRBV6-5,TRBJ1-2,CASSYGGTGSGYGYTF,TGTGCCAGCAGTTACGGCGGGACAGGGTCTGGCTATGGCTACACCTTC
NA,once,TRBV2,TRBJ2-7,CASSQGSRYEQYF,TGTGCCAGCAGTCAGGGGTCCCGGTACGAGCAGTACTTC
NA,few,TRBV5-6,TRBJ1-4,CASSLAGDRESEKLFF,TGTGCCAGCAGCTTGGCCGGTGATAGGGAGAGTGAAAAACTGTTTTTT
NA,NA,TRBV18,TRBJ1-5,CASSRGGGNQPQHF,TGTGCCAGCTCACGAGGAGGCGGCAATCAGCCCCAGCATTTT
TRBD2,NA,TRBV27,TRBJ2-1,CASSFLGLAGGNEQFF,TGTGCCAGCAGTTTCCTCGGACTAGCGGGAGGCAATGAGCAGTTCTTC
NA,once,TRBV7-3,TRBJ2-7,CASSLTAEGEQYF,TGTGCCAGCAGCTTAACAGCGGAGGGCGAGCAGTACTTC
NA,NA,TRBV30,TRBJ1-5,CAWSVRSQGRNQPQHF,TGTGCCTGGAGTGTACGGTCTCAGGGGCGGAATCAGCCCCAGCATTTT
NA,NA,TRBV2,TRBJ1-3,CAARGLPSGNTIYF,TGTGCCGCGCGAGGACTTCCCTCTGGAAACACCATATATTTT
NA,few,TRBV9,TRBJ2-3,CASSVGSLSTDTQYF,TGTGCCAGCAGCGTAGGTAGCCTTAGCACAGATACGCAGTATTTT
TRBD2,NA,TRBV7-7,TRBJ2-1,CASSPTSGSLNEQFF,TGTGCTAGCAGCCCAACTAGCGGGAGTCTCAATGAGCAGTTCTTC
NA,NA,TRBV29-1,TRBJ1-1,CSLAGRTNTEAFF,TGCAGCCTCGCAGGCAGAACAAACACTGAAGCTTTCTTT
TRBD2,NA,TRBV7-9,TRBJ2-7,CASSLVPSGRAVYEQYF,TGTGCCAGCAGCTTAGTTCCTAGCGGGAGGGCCGTCTACGAGCAGTACTTC